This T cell receptor beta chain is from a study of blood T cell repertoires in COVID-19. Study-wide context: Samples of COVID-19 (acute and convalescent) were obtained from the United States, Italy and Spain. Nucleic acid was either cDNA or gDNA, and it came from T cells, B-cell-depleted T cells, or PBMCs.

Germline V CDR1 and CDR2: SGHTA, FQGTGA. CDR3 size: 15 residues. Trimming left V 5 bases short and J 1 base short, with 13 bases between. Per the original methods: The authors estimated nucleated cell counts from reference gene primer amplification. This table comes from immunoSEQ multiplex PCR, and its TCRdb copy is limited to in-frame clones, with some not included. The D gene and trimming were derived from the DNA, and the V and J assignments and clone size from that table. The sample consists of over 120,000 clones, roughly 85% of them appearing once. This receptor was obtained from a human donor with acute or convalescent COVID-19. The donor label of this sample is uncertain. The genes are TRBV7-3 and TRBJ2-3; TRBD2 might be the D (6 bases). The sequenced sample was peripheral blood. Here the CDR3 DNA reads TGTGCCAGCAGCGTGGGGACTCGACGCACAGATACGCAGTATTTT. Translation: CASSVGTRRTDTQYF.